This TCR beta chain derives from a study of T-cell reconstitution after alpha-beta-depleted transplantation in children (TCRdb year 2016). Some background on the complete study: Using TCR repertoire profiling, the study quantitatively followed how T-cell immune reconstitution unfolded in children after TCRalphabeta/CD19-depleted allogeneic hematopoietic cell transplantation.

Libraries were constructed by PCR. The run used an Illumina HiSeq 2500. TCR library preparation used molecular barcoding, with unique molecular identifiers applied to normalize quantification of the TCRbeta repertoire. TCRdb's own reprocessing of the public reads used fastp at Q25 and MiXCR and kept productive beta chains. Each entry merges the rows of one CDR3 protein and shows their most common DNA and genes. A total of nearly 400,000 distinct CDR3 sequences appear in this sample, around 21% of them only once. The ten largest clones represent around 4% of the sample. From the cysteine through the phenylalanine, the CDR3 covers 12 amino acids. CDR3 DNA only is kept here, 36 bases in frame from base 1. V is cut back by 6 bases and J by 2 bases, with 0 bases in the junction unmatched. According to the germline V gene, CDR1 reads MNHEY and CDR2 reads SVGAGI. Comment on this clonotype: What antigen it recognizes has not been identified. Per-nucleotide qualities are absent, and no much larger clonotype sits a single base away.

The chain is made from TRBV6-5 and TRBJ2-7, with TRBD1 identical over 8 junction bases. This clonotype was sampled from a human donor who donated a stem cell graft to a child with acute myeloid leukemia. The sample consisted of PBMCs from the stem cell graft donor, taken from the stem cell graft. The CDR3 protein sequence reads: CASRTGAYEQYF. The DNA reads TGTGCCAGCAGGACAGGGGCCTACGAGCAGTACTTC.